The T cell receptor beta chain under discussion was sequenced for a study of T cell therapy after organ transplantation. V trimming: 4 bases; J trimming: 2 bases; junction bases outside the gene matches: 10. The CDR3 consists of 16 residues. CDR1 is PRHDT, CDR2 FYEKMQ, per germline (reference sequence). A remark on this clone: What it binds is not known.

The protocol was immunoSEQ multiplex PCR, while the TCRdb copy is restricted to in-frame clones and leaves out a portion. This table holds roughly 15,000 clones, approximately 85% found once. Time point of the sample: 20-29 weeks after completion of therapy. This rearrangement joins TRBV13 to TRBJ2-7; 8 bases match TRBD1. The source is a human patient who had received a solid organ transplant and had CMV disease. A subset of T cells may come from the graft donor. The material sequenced was CD8+ T cells from blood, taken after autologous CMV-specific T cell therapy. The CDR3 reads CASSSRQGLSAYEQYF. CDR3 in DNA: TGTGCCAGCAGCTCGAGACAGGGGCTCAGTGCCTACGAGCAGTACTTC. The full variable domain, completed using reference TRBV13 and TRBJ2-7, is AAGVIQSPRHLIKEKRETATLKCYPIPRHDTVYWYQQGPGQDPQFLISFYEKMQSDKGSIPDRFSAQQFSDYHSELNMSSLELGDSALYFCASSSRQGLSAYEQYFGPGTRLTVT.